Sequencing of this T cell receptor (beta chain) was carried out in a study of blood T cell repertoires in COVID-19. Overall study: Sources were T cells, B-cell-depleted T cells, or PBMCs; the material itself was cDNA or gDNA.

It was during active infection that Seattle patients were enrolled and then longitudinally followed. TCRdb keeps only in-frame clones here, not all; method: immunoSEQ multiplex PCR. The sample includes approximately 110,000 clones, about 85% of them seen just once. The CDR3 sequence is 16 residues long. Trimming took off 3 bases at V and 2 bases at J, with 18 bases between the two ends. Germline V gene data show CDR1 as SGHNT and CDR2 as YYREEE (reference sequence). This sequence joins TRBV5-4 and TRBJ2-7; D possibly corresponds to TRBD1 (6 bases). Input material: peripheral blood. This clonotype was sampled from a woman aged 80 or older with COVID-19, enrolled during active disease. The CDR3 region has the DNA TGTGCCAGCAGCTCCCGTGAAAAGGGACAAGCCTACGAGCAGTACTTC. Residues: CASSSREKGQAYEQYF.